These T cell receptor beta chains were read from a single sample in a study of blood T cell repertoires in COVID-19. The repertoire was sequenced with immunoSEQ multiplex PCR; TCRdb's copy has only in-frame clones and lacks some. The sample contains hundreds of thousands of clones, around 90% of which appear only once. The sequenced sample was PBMCs or T cells enriched from blood (not recorded which). The receptors were gathered from a woman aged 40 to 49 with acute COVID-19. The conserved cysteine and the conserved F or W are not part of the CDR3 here.

V gene,CDR3 protein
TRBV7-2,ASSTQDSPLRGYT
TRBV4-1,ASSQTGQGARGQETQY
TRBV28,ASSPNGTPGGNQPQH
TRBV5-6,ASSLVGGLGSPLH
TRBV4-1,ASSQLGSSYNSPLH
TRBV29-1,SAPGGTNTEAF
TRBV19,ASSYGRGGNEKLF
TRBV19,ASSLYRGQGSMNTEAF
TRBV19,ASSINVDSTYGYT
TRBV27,ASSLSGAQMYGYT
TRBV9,ASSVEGQGTNTEAF
TRBV10-3,AISPDRGGGRYEQY
TRBV6-5,ASSYSGTGPNEQY
TRBV11-3,ASSLASGGIYEQF
TRBV5-8,ASSLSGTVSSKLF
TRBV2,ASSRQGGGGSPLH
TRBV12-3/TRBV12-4,ASSIQVNYEQY
TRBV6-4,ASSGIIIRDRGSYEQY
TRBV19,ASSAGATEAF
TRBV6-5,ASSYQQAANSPLH
TRBV5-1,ASNGYAGGNTEAF
TRBV30,AWSEPVDSNQPQH
TRBV7-9,ASSLYGGSGNTIY
TRBV24-1,ATSDYRLSYGYT
TRBV19,ASRDRAGDTEAF
TRBV10-2,ASSDNTNYGYT
TRBV7-2,ASSLRAGYEQY
TRBV2,ASSDLWGGNYGYT
TRBV5-4,ASSPGNSYEQY
TRBV15,ATSSDRTPSYEQY
TRBV19,ATQQGNEQF
TRBV5-1,ASSPGDNQPQH
TRBV4-1,ASSQEASGYSYEQY
TRBV16,ASSQLANEQF
TRBV24-1,ATTGTTWSEQY
TRBV9,ASSVGDRGSNQPQH
TRBV7-9,ASTPLRDTEAF
TRBV30,AWSVLLAGGPETQY
TRBV6-5,ASRSDGDSPLH
TRBV15,ATSRASGGPDTQY
TRBV12-3/TRBV12-4,ASSTYNQPQH
TRBV27,ASSPGQGHNEQF
TRBV3-1/TRBV3-2,ASSQTDRVGGYT
TRBV7-2,ASSIQGFAYNEQF
TRBV14,ASSKRQGREKLF
TRBV15,ATSRASRGYQPQH
TRBV5-8,ASSLRGRPNTEAF
TRBV6-1,ASSDQGQGHEQY
TRBV2,ASRQGTYGYT
TRBV19,ASSIPGGTEAF
TRBV2,ASLDGYMNTEAF
TRBV19,ASSIVGSANTGELF
TRBV2,ASSEQVYSGNTIY
TRBV2,ASSLGTYSNQPQH
TRBV2,ASSEAGARTFYGYT
TRBV6-5,ASSYSSGVTEAF
TRBV11-2,ASSLQSNQPQH
TRBV30,AWGPYGGEAF
TRBV5-4,ASSSNPQGVEGNTIY